The clone carrying this TCR beta chain was detected only a few times. Its antigen is unidentified. The lymph nodes were axillary draining lymph nodes from breast cancer patients. MiXCR, applied by TCRdb to the multiplex PCR reads, yields one record per CDR3 protein. The sample yields about 230,000 distinct CDR3 sequences, about 30% seen once. This entry belongs to a study of breast tumors, draining lymph nodes, adjacent tissues. V was pared by 2 bases and J by 5 bases, with 10 bases between. From germline, CDR1 is KGHSH and CDR2 LQKENI. The CDR3 covers 14 residues. Study outcomes and limitations: Tumor TCR diversity was below lymph nodes but above nontumor tissue.

J is TRBJ2-1 and V is TRBV18; D is unresolved. The sequenced sample consisted of axillary lymph node tissue. The sequence came from a female donor with breast cancer. Some clones in this sample may be carry-over from other donors' samples. CDR3 sequence (DNA): TGTGCCAGCTCACCAAAGTCCTTGAACAATGAGCAGTTCTTC. Translating it yields CASSPKSLNNEQFF.